This TCR beta chain appears in the sequencing data of a study of cytomegalovirus exposure and HLA in healthy donors. The PCR had 60 Vbeta and 13 Jbeta primers. Produced via immunoSEQ multiplex PCR; TCRdb's table is partial and in-frame only. The sample carries about 130,000 clones, roughly four fifths recorded once. The CDR3 extends over 20 amino acids. Whole-study findings and limits: TCR beta sequences reportedly predicted most subjects' HLA-A and HLA-B alleles accurately. A link between a missense DCLRE1C variant and TCR beta V- and J-gene trimming emerged from a later analysis.

Worth noting for this clone: Its matching antigen is unknown.

The receptor was isolated from a woman aged 45 to 65 in good health and CMV-seronegative. The sample comprised PBMCs. The chain carries TRBV21-1 and TRBJ2-1; the listed D gene, TRBD2, was not tested against the DNA. TRBV21-1 is described as a pseudogene. CDR3 loop: CASTAGLAGVRVIGYNEQFF. Written as DNA, the CDR3 is TGTGCCAGCACTGCAGGACTAGCGGGAGTAAGGGTGATTGGTTACAATGAGCAGTTCTTC.